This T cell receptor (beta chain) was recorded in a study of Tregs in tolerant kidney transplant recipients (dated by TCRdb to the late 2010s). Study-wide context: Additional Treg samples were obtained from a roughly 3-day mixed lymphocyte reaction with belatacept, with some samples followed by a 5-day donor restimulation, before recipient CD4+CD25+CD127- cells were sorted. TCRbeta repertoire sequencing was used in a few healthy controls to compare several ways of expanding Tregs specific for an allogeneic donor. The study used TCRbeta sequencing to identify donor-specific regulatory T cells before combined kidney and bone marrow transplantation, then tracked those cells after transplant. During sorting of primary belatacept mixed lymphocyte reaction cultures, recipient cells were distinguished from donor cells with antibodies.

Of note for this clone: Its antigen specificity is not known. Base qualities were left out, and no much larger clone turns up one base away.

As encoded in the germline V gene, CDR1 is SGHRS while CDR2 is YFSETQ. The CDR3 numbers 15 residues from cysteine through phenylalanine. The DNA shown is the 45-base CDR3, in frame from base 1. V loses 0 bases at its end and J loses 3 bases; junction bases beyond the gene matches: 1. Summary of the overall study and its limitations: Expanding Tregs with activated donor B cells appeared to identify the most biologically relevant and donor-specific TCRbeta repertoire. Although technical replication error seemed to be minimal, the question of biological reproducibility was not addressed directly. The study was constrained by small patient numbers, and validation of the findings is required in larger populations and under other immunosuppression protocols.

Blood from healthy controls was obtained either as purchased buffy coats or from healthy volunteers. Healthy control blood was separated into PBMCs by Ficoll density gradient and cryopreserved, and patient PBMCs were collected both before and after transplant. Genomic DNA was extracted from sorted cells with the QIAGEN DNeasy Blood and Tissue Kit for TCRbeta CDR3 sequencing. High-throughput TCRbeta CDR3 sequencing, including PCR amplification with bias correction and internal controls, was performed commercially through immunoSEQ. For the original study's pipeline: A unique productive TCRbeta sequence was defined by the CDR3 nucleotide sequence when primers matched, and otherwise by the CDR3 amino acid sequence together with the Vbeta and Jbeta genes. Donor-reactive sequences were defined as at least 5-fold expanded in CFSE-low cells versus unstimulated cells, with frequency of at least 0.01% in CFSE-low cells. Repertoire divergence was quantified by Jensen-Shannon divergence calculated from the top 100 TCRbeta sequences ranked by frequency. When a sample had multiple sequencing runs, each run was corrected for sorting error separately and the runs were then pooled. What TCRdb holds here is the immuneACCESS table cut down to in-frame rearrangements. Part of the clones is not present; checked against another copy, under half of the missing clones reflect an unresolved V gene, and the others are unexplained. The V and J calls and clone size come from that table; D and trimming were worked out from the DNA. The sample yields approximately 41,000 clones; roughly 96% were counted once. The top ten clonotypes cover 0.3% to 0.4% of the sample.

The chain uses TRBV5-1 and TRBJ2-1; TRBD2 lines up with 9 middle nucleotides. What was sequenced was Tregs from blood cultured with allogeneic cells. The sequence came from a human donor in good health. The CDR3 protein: CASSLGLADYNEQFF. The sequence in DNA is TGCGCCAGCAGCTTGGGACTAGCGGACTACAATGAGCAGTTCTTC.